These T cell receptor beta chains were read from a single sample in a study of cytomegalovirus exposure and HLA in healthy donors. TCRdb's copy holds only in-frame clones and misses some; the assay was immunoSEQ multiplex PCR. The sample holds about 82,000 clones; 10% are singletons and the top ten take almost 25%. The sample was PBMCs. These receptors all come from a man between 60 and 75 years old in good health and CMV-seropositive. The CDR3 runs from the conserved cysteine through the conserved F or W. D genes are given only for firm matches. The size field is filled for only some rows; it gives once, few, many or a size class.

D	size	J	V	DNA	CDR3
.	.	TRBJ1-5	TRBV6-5	TGTGCCAGCAGTTACCGGGGGGGAGACGGCAATCAGCCCCAGCATTTT	CASSYRGGDGNQPQHF
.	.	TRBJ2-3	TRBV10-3	TGTGCCATCAGTGATGGGGCAGGGACAGATACGCAGTATTTT	CAISDGAGTDTQYF
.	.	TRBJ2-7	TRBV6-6	TGTGCCAGCAGTTATGCCGGGAGCTCCTACGAGCAGTACTTC	CASSYAGSSYEQYF
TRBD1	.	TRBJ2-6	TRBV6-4	TGTGCCAGCTCACTCCAGGGGGCTGGGGCCAACGTCCTGACTTTC	CASSLQGAGANVLTF
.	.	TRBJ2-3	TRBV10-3	TGTGCCATCAGTCCCCTTCTGGGCGGGGGCACAGATACGCAGTATTTT	CAISPLLGGGTDTQYF
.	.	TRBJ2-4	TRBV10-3	TGTGCCATCGAGGGCGGCCCAGCCAAAAACATTCAGTACTTC	CAIEGGPAKNIQYF
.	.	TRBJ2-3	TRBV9	TGTGCCAGCAGCGTACTGTTTAGCACAGATACGCAGTATTTT	CASSVLFSTDTQYF
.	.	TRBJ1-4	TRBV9	TGTGCCAGCAGCCCTCGACAGGAACTCGGAAGGGAACTGTTTTTT	CASSPRQELGRELFF
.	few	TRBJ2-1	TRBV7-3	TGTGCCAGCAGCTTAACCCCCGAGGTTGGTGAGCAGTTCTTC	CASSLTPEVGEQFF
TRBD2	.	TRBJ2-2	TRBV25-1	TGTTCCAGCAGTCCTTCTAGCGGGGCGAACACAGGGGAGCTGTTTTTT	CSSSPSSGANTGELFF
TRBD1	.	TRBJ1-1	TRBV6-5	TGTGCCAGCAGTTACACCGGGACAGCGAACACTGAAGCTTTCTTT	CASSYTGTANTEAFF
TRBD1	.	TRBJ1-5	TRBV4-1	TGCGCCAGCAGCCAAGGACAGGGAGGCAGCAATCAGCCCCAGCATTTT	CASSQGQGGSNQPQHF
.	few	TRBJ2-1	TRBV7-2	TGTGCCAGCAGCCCTAACGTGAATGAGCAGTTCTTC	CASSPNVNEQFF
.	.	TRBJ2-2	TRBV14	TGTGCCAGCAGCCTACAGGGCGCCGGGGAGCTGTTTTTT	CASSLQGAGELFF
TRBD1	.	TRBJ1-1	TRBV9	TGTGCCAGATACAGGGGGCTCGGCACTGAAGCTTTCTTT	CARYRGLGTEAFF
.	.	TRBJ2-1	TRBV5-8	TGTGCCAGCAGCTTACCAGGCTCCTACAATGAGCAGTTCTTC	CASSLPGSYNEQFF
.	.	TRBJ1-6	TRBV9	TGTGCCAGCAGCGTTGAGGGAGACAATTCACCCCTCCACTTT	CASSVEGDNSPLHF
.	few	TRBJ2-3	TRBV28	TGTGCCTCAGAGGGGGTCACAGATACGCAGTATTTT	CASEGVTDTQYF
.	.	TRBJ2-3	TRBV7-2	TGTGCCAGCAGCTCGCAGGGTTCCCCTAGCACAGATACGCAGTATTTT	CASSSQGSPSTDTQYF
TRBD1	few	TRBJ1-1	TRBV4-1	TGCGCCAGCAGCCAACGCGCTAAAGGACAGGGGGCGTCTGAAGCTTTCTTT	CASSQRAKGQGASEAFF
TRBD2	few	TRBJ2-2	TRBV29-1	TGCAGCGTTCGAACGAGGAGCGGGGACACCGGGGAGCTGTTTTTT	CSVRTRSGDTGELFF
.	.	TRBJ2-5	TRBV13	TGTGCCAGCCGCAGGGGCGGAGAGACCCAGTACTTC	CASRRGGETQYF
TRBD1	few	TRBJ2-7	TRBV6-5	TGTGCCAGCAGTTCTCCGGGACAGGACTACGAGCAGTACTTC	CASSSPGQDYEQYF
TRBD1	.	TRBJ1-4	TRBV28	TGTGCCAGCAGTTCCCCCTCGACAGGGGCAGATGAAAAACTGTTTTTT	CASSSPSTGADEKLFF
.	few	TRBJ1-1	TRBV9	TGTGCCAGCAGCCTCCAGGGGACCACTGAAGCTTTCTTT	CASSLQGTTEAFF
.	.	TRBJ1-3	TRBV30	TGTGCCTGGACCAGCGGGGTTGACACCATATATTTT	CAWTSGVDTIYF
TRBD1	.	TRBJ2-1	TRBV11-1	TGTGCCAGCAGCGCCACAGGGGTAGGTAGTGAGCAGTTCTTC	CASSATGVGSEQFF
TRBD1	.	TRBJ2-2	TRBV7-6	TGTGCCAGCAGCTTGGATCAGACAGGGCCGAACACCGGGGAGCTGTTTTTT	CASSLDQTGPNTGELFF
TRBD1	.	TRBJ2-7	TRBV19	TGTGCCAGTAGTTCGAGGACAGGGGCCTACGAGCAGTACTTC	CASSSRTGAYEQYF
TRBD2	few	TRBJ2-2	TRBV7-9	TGTGCCAGCAGACGGACTAGCATGGGCGGGGAGCTGTTTTTT	CASRRTSMGGELFF
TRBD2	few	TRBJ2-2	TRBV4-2	TGTGCCAGCAGCCTTGGACTAGCGGGGAACACCGGGGAGCTGTTTTTT	CASSLGLAGNTGELFF
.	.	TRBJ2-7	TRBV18	TGTGCCAGCTCTGTGGCAGGCTCCGAGCAGTACTTC	CASSVAGSEQYF
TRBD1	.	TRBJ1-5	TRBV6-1	TGTGCCAGCAGCGGGACAGGGAATCAGCCCCAGCATTTT	CASSGTGNQPQHF
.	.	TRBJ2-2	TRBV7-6	TGTGCCAGCAGCTTAGCCCAGGGAAGGGTCGCCGGGGAGCTGTTTTTT	CASSLAQGRVAGELFF
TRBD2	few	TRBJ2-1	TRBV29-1	TGCAGCGTTGATCCTAGCGGGAGAGGTGAGCAGTTCTTC	CSVDPSGRGEQFF
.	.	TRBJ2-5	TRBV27	TGTGCCAGCAGTGACAGGGTGGGGGGAGAGACCCAGTACTTC	CASSDRVGGETQYF